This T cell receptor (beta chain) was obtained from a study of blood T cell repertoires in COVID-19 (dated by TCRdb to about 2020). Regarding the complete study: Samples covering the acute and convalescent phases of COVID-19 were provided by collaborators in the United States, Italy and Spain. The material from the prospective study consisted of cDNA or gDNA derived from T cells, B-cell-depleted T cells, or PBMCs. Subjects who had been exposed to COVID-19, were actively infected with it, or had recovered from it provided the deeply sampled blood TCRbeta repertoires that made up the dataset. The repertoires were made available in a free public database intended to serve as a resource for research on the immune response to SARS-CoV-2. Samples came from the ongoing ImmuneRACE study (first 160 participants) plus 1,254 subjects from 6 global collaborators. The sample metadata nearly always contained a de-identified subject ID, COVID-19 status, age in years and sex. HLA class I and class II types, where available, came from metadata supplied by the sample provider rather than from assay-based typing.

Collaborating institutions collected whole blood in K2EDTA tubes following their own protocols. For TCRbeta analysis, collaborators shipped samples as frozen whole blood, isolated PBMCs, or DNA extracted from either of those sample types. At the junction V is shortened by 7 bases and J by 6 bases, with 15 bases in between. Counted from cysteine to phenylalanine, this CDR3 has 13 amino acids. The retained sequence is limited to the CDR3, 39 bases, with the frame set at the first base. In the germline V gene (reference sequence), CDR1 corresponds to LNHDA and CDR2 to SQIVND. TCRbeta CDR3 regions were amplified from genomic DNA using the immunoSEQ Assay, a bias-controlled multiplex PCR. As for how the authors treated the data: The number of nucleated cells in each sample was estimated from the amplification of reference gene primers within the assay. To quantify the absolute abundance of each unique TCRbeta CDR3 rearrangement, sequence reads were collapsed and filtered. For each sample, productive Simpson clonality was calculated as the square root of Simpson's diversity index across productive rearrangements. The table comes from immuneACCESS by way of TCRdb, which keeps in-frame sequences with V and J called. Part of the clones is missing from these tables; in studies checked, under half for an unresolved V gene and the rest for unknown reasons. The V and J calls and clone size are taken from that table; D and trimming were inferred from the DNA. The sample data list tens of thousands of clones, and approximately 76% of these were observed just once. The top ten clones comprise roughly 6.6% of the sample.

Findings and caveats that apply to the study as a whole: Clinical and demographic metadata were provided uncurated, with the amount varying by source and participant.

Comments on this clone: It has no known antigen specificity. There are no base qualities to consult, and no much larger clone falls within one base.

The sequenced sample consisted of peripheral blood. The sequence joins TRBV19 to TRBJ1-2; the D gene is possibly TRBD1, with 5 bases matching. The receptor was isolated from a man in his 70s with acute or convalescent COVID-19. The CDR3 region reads CASMNRGGNGYTF. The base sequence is TGTGCCAGTATGAACCGGGGGGGAAATGGCTACACCTTC.